What follows are 32 T cell receptor beta chains derived from one specimen sequenced in a study of memory B cells and T cells in multiple sclerosis. Generated by immunoSEQ multiplex PCR, the TCRdb table keeps only in-frame clones and is missing some. The sample consists of about 15,000 clones, approximately 69% of them appearing once. Material: memory (CD45RO+) CD4+ T cells from blood. The receptors derive from a human donor with multiple sclerosis.

CDR3 loop: CASSLGLSSYEQYF. The DNA for the CDR3 is TGTGCCAGCAGTTTAGGCCTGTCCTCCTACGAGCAGTACTTC. The chain combines TRBV27 with TRBJ2-7; the D is unclear. The length of the CDR3 is 14 residues. V lost 2 bases to trimming and J lost 0 bases, with 8 bases between them. Germline V CDR1 and CDR2: MNHEY, SMNVEV (reference sequence).

The CDR3 spells CASSLGSASGVQGAKNIQYF. The CDR3 region has the DNA TGCGCCAGCAGCTTGGGGAGCGCTAGCGGGGTCCAGGGTGCCAAAAACATTCAGTACTTC. The rearrangement links TRBV5-1 to TRBJ2-4, with 9 bases lining up with TRBD2. V shed 0 bases and J 1 base; nucleotides not matched to a gene: 14. Germline CDR1 and CDR2: SGHRS and YFSETQ. The CDR3 has 20 amino acids.

This clone has a single count. The chain links TRBV28 to TRBJ2-7; 8 bases match TRBD1. Germline CDR1 reads MDHEN; CDR2 reads SYDVKM. V was clipped by 11 bases and J by 4 bases; unmatched bases: 10. The CDR3 is 13 amino acids. The CDR3 spells CAARAGGLYEQYF. The CDR3 DNA sequence: TGTGCCGCCCGGGCAGGGGGCCTGTACGAGCAGTACTTC.

This clone was seen only a few times. The chain carries TRBV19 and TRBJ2-7, with TRBD2 matching over 7 bases. Germline CDR1 is LNHDA and CDR2 is SQIVND (reference sequence). Trimming removed 5 bases from V and 5 bases from J; junction bases left unmatched: 12. The CDR3 runs to 15 residues. The CDR3 nucleotides read TGTGCCAGTAGTGGGCTCGCGGGAGCCTTTAACGAGCAGTACTTC. This encodes CASSGLAGAFNEQYF.

This clone was seen just once. This chain uses TRBV29-1 with TRBJ2-1; 8 bases match TRBD2. Germline loops: CDR1 SQVTM, CDR2 ANQGSEA. V was clipped by 5 bases and J by 15 bases; unmatched bases: 9. The CDR3 covers 11 residues. CDR3 residues: CSVWAFAGGFF. The CDR3 bases are TGCAGCGTTTGGGCCTTCGCGGGGGGGTTCTTC.

The chain uses TRBV6-5 and TRBJ1-5; 7 bases match TRBD1. The CDR3 sequence is 15 residues long. The trim removed 2 bases at V and 4 bases at J, leaving 5 bases unmatched. Germline V CDR1 and CDR2: MNHEY, SVGAGI. The CDR3 protein is CASSYLPDRNQPQHF. For the CDR3, the DNA is TGTGCCAGCAGTTACCTCCCGGACAGGAATCAGCCCCAGCATTTT.

The V and J genes are TRBV7-8 and TRBJ1-4; 11 bases line up with TRBD1. The CDR3 contains 18 residues. CDR1 is SGHVS and CDR2 is FQNEAQ in the germline V gene. The V segment lost 5 bases and the J segment 2 bases; nucleotides outside the gene matches: 10. The CDR3 sequence: CASSARDRGIWTNEKLFF. The CDR3 DNA is TGTGCCAGCAGCGCACGGGACAGGGGGATTTGGACTAATGAAAAACTGTTTTTT.

The DNA for the CDR3 is TGTGCCAGTAGTATCGGGGGGCTCTACGAGCAGTACTTC. It is translated as CASSIGGLYEQYF. This chain uses TRBV19 with TRBJ2-7, with D tentatively TRBD2 (7 bases). V was pared by 3 bases and J by 3 bases, with 9 bases between. Germline lookup yields CDR1 LNHDA and CDR2 SQIVND (reference sequence). The CDR3 covers 13 residues.

V and J are TRBV9 and TRBJ1-5; no clear D. Germline V gene lookup returns CDR1 SGDLS and CDR2 YYNGEE. V lost 0 bases and J lost 0, with 7 bases in between. The CDR3 has 15 residues. This CDR3 is CASSVGVTSNQPQHF. DNA of the CDR3: TGTGCCAGCAGCGTAGGCGTTACTAGCAATCAGCCCCAGCATTTT.

The V gene is TRBV7-2, the J gene TRBJ2-1, with D possibly being TRBD1 (5 bases). Germline-derived CDR1 and CDR2 are SGHTA and FQGNSA. This CDR3 is 14 amino acids long. Trimming removed 7 bases from V and 7 bases from J, with 17 bases in between. The CDR3 DNA is TGTGCCAGCAAGGGAACCGTTAAGGGGAATGAGCAGTTCTTC. This codes for CASKGTVKGNEQFF.

The chain joins TRBV5-1 to TRBJ1-4, with 10 bases that match TRBD1. CDR1 SGHRS and CDR2 YFSETQ come from the germline V gene. J lost 6 bases, V lost 0 bases, and 2 bases had no gene match. The CDR3 loop spans 15 amino acids. In DNA form, the CDR3 reads TGCGCCAGCAGCTTGGAAGGGACAGGGGATGAAAAACTGTTTTTT. This encodes CASSLEGTGDEKLFF. Supplemented by reference TRBV5-1 and TRBJ1-4, the full variable domain reads KAGVTQTPRYLIKTRGQQVTLSCSPISGHRSVSWYQQTPGQGLQFLFEYFSETQRNKGNFPGRFSGRQFSNSRSEMNVSTLELGDSALYLCASSLEGTGDEKLFFGSGTQLSVL.

The rearrangement uses TRBV28 and TRBJ2-4; TRBD1 matches 11 bases. CDR1 and CDR2 (germline): MDHEN, SYDVKM. The CDR3 runs to 16 residues. The trim removed 6 bases at V and 2 bases at J, leaving 6 bases unmatched. The CDR3 sequence is CASSRGQGATKNIQYF. In DNA, the CDR3 is TGTGCCAGCAGCCGAGGACAGGGGGCGACCAAAAACATTCAGTACTTC.

The CDR3 protein is CSVELAYEQYF. CDR3 coding DNA: TGCAGCGTTGAACTAGCCTACGAGCAGTACTTC. The chain has TRBV29-1 and TRBJ2-7; the D is unclear. Trimming took 2 bases from V and 2 from J, leaving 4 bases between them. The CDR3 length is 11 residues. Germline CDR1 and CDR2: SQVTM and ANQGSEA.

This sequence joins TRBV6-1 and TRBJ2-2; D gene ambiguous. Trimming left V 1 base short and J 8 bases short, with 17 bases between. Germline V gene lookup returns CDR1 MNHNS and CDR2 SASEGT. This CDR3 contains 16 residues. CDR3 DNA sequence: TGTGCCAGCAGTGAAGTCTGGGCAGGAAAGTCAGGGGAGCTGTTTTTT. Its translation: CASSEVWAGKSGELFF.

This clone was recorded only once. V and J are TRBV6-5 and TRBJ1-5, with 9 bases fitting TRBD1. CDR3 length: 15 amino acids. CDR1 is MNHEY and CDR2 is SVGAGI in the germline V gene. V lost 8 bases, J lost 3 bases, and 8 bases stayed unmatched. Written as DNA, the CDR3 is TGTGCCAGCCAAGTGGGACAGGGATTCAATCAGCCCCAGCATTTT. The encoded protein is CASQVGQGFNQPQHF.

The rearrangement links TRBV19 to TRBJ2-5, with no clear D. Germline CDR1 LNHDA, CDR2 SQIVND (reference sequence). V lost 5 bases to trimming and J lost 5 bases, with 9 bases between them. The CDR3 is 12 residues long. DNA of the CDR3: TGTGCCAGTAGTTATTCCGGGGAGACCCAGTACTTC. Protein: CASSYSGETQYF.

The chain couples TRBV7-2 to TRBJ1-2, with D possibly matching TRBD1 (6 bases). This CDR3 is built from 14 residues. The germline V gene encodes CDR1 SGHTA and CDR2 FQGNSA. V lost 5 bases and J lost 5, with 15 bases in between. In DNA form, the CDR3 reads TGTGCCAGCAGCAACGACAGGTTAGATTATGGCTACACCTTC. As protein: CASSNDRLDYGYTF.

The CDR3 loop is CASSENGGNTIYF. CDR3 DNA sequence: TGTGCCAGCAGTGAAAACGGGGGAAACACCATATATTTT. The rearrangement links TRBV6-1 to TRBJ1-3; no firm D call. Per the germline V gene, CDR1 is MNHNS and CDR2 is SASEGT. The ends were cut back, 2 bases at V and 4 bases at J, with 6 bases in the middle. The CDR3 spans 13 residues.

In this sample, this clone turned up a few times. The CDR3 bases are TGTGCGTACGGGCCGCCGACAGGGTATACGCAGTATTTT. Protein product: CAYGPPTGYTQYF. The chain is built from TRBV30 and TRBJ2-3, with TRBD1 matching 7 bases. Germline V lookup: CDR1 GTSNPN, CDR2 SVGIG (reference sequence). There are 13 residues in the CDR3.

The chain recombines TRBV5-6 with TRBJ2-7; D is possibly TRBD2 (6 bases). The CDR3 extends over 14 amino acids. Trimming left V 2 bases short and J 2 bases short, with 11 bases between. Germline CDR1 is SGHDT and CDR2 is YYEEEE. The CDR3 region has the DNA TGTGCCAGCAGCTTAAGACTAGTAACCTACGAGCAGTACTTC. Amino acid sequence: CASSLRLVTYEQYF. The full variable domain, with the rest looked up from reference TRBV5-6 and TRBJ2-7, is DAGVTQSPTHLIKTRGQQVTLRCSPKSGHDTVSWYQQALGQGPQFIFQYYEEEERQRGNFPDRFSGHQFPNYSSELNVNALLLGDSALYLCASSLRLVTYEQYFGPGTRLTVT.

The V gene is TRBV2, the J gene TRBJ2-1, with a possible D match to TRBD1 (6 bases). Deletions cut 5 bases from V and 7 bases from J, with 18 bases between. The germline gives CDR1 SNHLY, CDR2 FYNNEI. This CDR3 region has 15 residues. CDR3 in DNA: TGTGCCAGCAGTCCCCAAGGGGGTTTTGGAAATGAGCAGTTCTTC. This translates into CASSPQGGFGNEQFF.

V is TRBV14 and J is TRBJ2-7; TRBD1 is a possible D gene (5 bases). The CDR3 is 16 amino acids. CDR1 and CDR2 from the germline V gene are SGHDN and FVKESK. Trimming took off 4 bases at V and 4 bases at J, with 20 bases between the two ends. CDR3 nucleotide sequence: TGTGCCAGCAGCCGACTGTCAGCAGGGAACATATACGAGCAGTACTTC. Its protein product is CASSRLSAGNIYEQYF.

The chain is built from TRBV5-1 and TRBJ1-6; D remains unclear. Trimming removed 7 bases from V and 3 bases from J, with 8 bases in between. Germline V gene lookup returns CDR1 SGHRS and CDR2 YFSETQ. The CDR3 is 13 amino acids. The CDR3 sequence is CASRENYNSPLHF. CDR3 sequence (DNA): TGCGCCAGCCGGGAGAACTATAATTCACCCCTCCACTTT.

The rearrangement uses TRBV2 and TRBJ1-5; 7 bases are shared with TRBD1. The CDR3 is 16 amino acids. CDR1 and CDR2 (germline): SNHLY, FYNNEI. J lost 2 bases, V lost 6 bases, and 10 bases had no gene match. CDR3 nucleotide sequence: TGTGCCAGCAGACGCCAGGGGGGTCAGGGCAATCAGCCCCAGCATTTT. This encodes CASRRQGGQGNQPQHF.

The CDR3 region has the DNA TGTGCCAGCAGTTTAGTCCGGGGGATTTCGGACCAAGAGACCCAGTACTTC. The encoded protein is CASSLVRGISDQETQYF. The chain has TRBV28 and TRBJ2-5; possibly TRBD2 for D (6 bases). The CDR3 totals 17 residues. Germline assignment: CDR1 MDHEN and CDR2 SYDVKM. V was shortened by 2 bases and J by 0 bases, with 16 bases between the two germline ends.

This rearrangement joins TRBV6-6 to TRBJ2-2; tentative D call: TRBD1 (5 bases). From germline, CDR1 is MNHNY and CDR2 SVGAGI (reference sequence). The CDR3 runs 15 residues. Trimming cost V 2 bases and J 3 bases, with 10 bases left between them. CDR3 DNA sequence: TGTGCCAGCAGTTACAGGGGCGCGGACACCGGGGAGCTGTTTTTT. Encoded protein: CASSYRGADTGELFF.

The CDR3 DNA reads as TGTGCCAGCAGTTACTCGACAGCGGGAGGGGCCAACGTCCTGACTTTC. As protein: CASSYSTAGGANVLTF. The chain uses TRBV6-5 and TRBJ2-6, with 7 bases identical to TRBD2. There are 16 residues in the CDR3. The V and J ends lost 0 bases and 4 bases, in that order; junction bases with no gene match: 3. Per the germline V gene, CDR1 is MNHEY and CDR2 is SVGAGI.

This chain uses TRBV18 with TRBJ1-6; perhaps TRBD1 as D (6 bases). Germline CDR1 and CDR2: KGHSH and LQKENI. Trimming removed 3 bases from V and 10 bases from J, with 7 bases in between. The CDR3 runs 12 residues. CDR3 sequence reads: CASSPGASPLHF. CDR3 DNA: TGTGCCAGCTCACCGGGGGCCTCACCCCTCCACTTT.

The chain carries TRBV28 and TRBJ2-3; D perhaps matches TRBD2 (6 bases). The germline V gene has CDR1 MDHEN and CDR2 SYDVKM. The germline V and J ends were trimmed by 4 bases and 2 bases, with 19 bases remaining between them. This CDR3 spans 17 amino acids. CDR3 DNA sequence: TGTGCCAGCAGTTCCCCCGGGGGAGTGGGATACACAGATACGCAGTATTTT. It yields the protein CASSSPGGVGYTDTQYF.

V usage is TRBV6-5 and J usage is TRBJ2-7, with TRBD1 matching over 7 bases. V lost 4 bases and J lost 3; bases outside the gene matches: 6. Germline V lookup: CDR1 MNHEY, CDR2 SVGAGI. This CDR3 is 14 amino acids long. The CDR3 loop is CASSSRTGRYEQYF. The CDR3 bases are TGTGCCAGCAGTTCCCGGACAGGACGCTACGAGCAGTACTTC.

The chain links TRBV11-2 to TRBJ2-2; TRBD1 matches at 12 bases. V was pared by 4 bases and J by 5 bases, with 5 bases of the junction left unmatched. Germline-derived CDR1 and CDR2 are SGHAT and FQNNGV. The CDR3 runs to 16 residues. In DNA, the CDR3 is TGTGCCAGCAGCTCCCGGGACAGGGGGCCTACCGGGGAGCTGTTTTTT. This translates into CASSSRDRGPTGELFF.

The chain has TRBV10-2 and TRBJ2-6; maybe TRBD1 (6 bases). Germline assignment: CDR1 WSHSY and CDR2 SAAADI. CDR3 length: 17 amino acids. V was clipped by 2 bases and J by 0 bases, with 11 bases between them. For the CDR3, the DNA is TGCGCCAGCAGTGAGCAGGACAGTACCTCTGGGGCCAACGTCCTGACTTTC. As protein: CASSEQDSTSGANVLTF.